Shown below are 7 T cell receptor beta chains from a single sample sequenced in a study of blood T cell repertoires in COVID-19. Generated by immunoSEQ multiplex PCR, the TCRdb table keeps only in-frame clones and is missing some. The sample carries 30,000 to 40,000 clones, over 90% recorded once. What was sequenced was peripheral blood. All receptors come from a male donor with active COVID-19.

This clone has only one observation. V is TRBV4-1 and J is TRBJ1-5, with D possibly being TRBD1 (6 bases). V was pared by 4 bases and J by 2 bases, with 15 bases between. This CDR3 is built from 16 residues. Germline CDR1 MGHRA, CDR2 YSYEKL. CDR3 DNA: TGCGCCAGCAGCCCTCTGGGGGCGAGGGGCAATCAGCCCCAGCATTTT. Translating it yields CASSPLGARGNQPQHF.

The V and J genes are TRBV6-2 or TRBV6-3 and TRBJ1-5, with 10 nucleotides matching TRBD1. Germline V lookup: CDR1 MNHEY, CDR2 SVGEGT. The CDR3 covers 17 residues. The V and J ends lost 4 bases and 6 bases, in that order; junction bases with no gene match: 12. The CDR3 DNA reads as TGTGCCAGCAGTTCCGGGACAGGGGTTAAGATCCGTCAGCCCCAGCATTTT. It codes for CASSSGTGVKIRQPQHF.

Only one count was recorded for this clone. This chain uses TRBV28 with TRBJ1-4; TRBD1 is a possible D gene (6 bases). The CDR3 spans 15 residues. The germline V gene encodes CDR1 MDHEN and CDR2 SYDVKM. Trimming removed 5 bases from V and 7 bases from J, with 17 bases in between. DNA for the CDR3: TGTGCCAGCAGTCCTGCCGGGGGGGCACGTGAAAAACTGTTTTTT. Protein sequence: CASSPAGGAREKLFF.

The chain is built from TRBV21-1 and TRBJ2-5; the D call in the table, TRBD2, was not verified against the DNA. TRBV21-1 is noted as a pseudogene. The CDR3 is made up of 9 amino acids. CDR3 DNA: TGTGCCAGCAGCGGACTTGGGGACTTC. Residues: CASSGLGDF.

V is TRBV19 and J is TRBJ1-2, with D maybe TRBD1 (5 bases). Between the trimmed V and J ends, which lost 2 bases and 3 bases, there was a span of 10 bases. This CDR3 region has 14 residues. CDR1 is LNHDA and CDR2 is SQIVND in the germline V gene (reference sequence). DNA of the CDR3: TGTGCCAGTAGTATAAGGACAAACTACTATGGCTACACCTTC. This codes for CASSIRTNYYGYTF.

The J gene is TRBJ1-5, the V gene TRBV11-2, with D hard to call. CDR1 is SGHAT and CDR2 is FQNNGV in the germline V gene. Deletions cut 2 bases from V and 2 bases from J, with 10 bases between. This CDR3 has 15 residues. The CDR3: CASSLNIGGNQPQHF. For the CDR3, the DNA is TGTGCCAGCAGCTTAAACATCGGGGGCAATCAGCCCCAGCATTTT. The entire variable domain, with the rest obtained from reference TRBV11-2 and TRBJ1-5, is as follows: EAGVAQSPRYKIIEKRQSVAFWCNPISGHATLYWYQQILGQGPKLLIQFQNNGVVDDSQLPKDRFSAERLKGVDSTLKIQPAKLEDSAVYLCASSLNIGGNQPQHFGDGTRLSIL.

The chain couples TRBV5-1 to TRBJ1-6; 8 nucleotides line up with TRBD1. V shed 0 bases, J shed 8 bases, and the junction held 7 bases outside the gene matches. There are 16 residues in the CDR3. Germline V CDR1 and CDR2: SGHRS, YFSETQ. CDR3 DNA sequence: TGCGCCAGCAGCTTGGCCGGGACAGGAGCTGATTCACCCCTCCACTTT. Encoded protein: CASSLAGTGADSPLHF.